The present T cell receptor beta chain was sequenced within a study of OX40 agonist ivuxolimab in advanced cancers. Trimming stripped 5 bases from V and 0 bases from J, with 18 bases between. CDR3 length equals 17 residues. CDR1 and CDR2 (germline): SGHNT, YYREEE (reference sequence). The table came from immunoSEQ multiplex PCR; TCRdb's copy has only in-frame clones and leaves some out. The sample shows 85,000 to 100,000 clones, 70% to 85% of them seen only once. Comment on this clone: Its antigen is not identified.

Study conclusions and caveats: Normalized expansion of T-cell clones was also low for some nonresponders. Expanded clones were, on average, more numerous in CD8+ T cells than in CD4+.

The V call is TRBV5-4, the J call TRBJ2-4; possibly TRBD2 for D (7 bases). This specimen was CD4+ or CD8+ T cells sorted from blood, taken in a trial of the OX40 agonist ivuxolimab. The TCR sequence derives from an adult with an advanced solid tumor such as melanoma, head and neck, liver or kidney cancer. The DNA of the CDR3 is TGTGCCAGCAGTAGGGGGGGGCGAGTTGCAGCCAAAAACATTCAGTACTTC. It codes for CASSRGGRVAAKNIQYF.